This TCR beta chain is from a study of blood T cell repertoires in COVID-19. Across the study: COVID-19 samples collected from the United States, Italy and Spain covered acute and convalescent phases. In each case, the material was cDNA or gDNA derived from T cells, B-cell-depleted T cells, or PBMCs.

The CDR3 totals 14 residues. The ends lost 4 bases at V and 2 bases at J; junction bases unmatched: 3. Per the germline V gene, CDR1 is SGHVS and CDR2 is FQNEAQ. Original methodology: Amplified reference gene primers provided the basis for estimating nucleated cell counts. The data were produced by immunoSEQ multiplex PCR, yet TCRdb's version contains in-frame clones alone and is incomplete. V, J and clone size were drawn from that table, and D and trimming were deduced from the DNA. The sample comprises under 400,000 clones, approximately 89% of which are singletons, and 3.9% rests with the top ten. It was during active infection that Seattle patients were enrolled and then longitudinally followed.

The sample taken for sequencing was peripheral blood. V gene TRBV7-8 combines with J gene TRBJ2-5, with 8 positions matching TRBD1. The sequence came from a woman aged 55-70 years with COVID-19, enrolled during active disease. CDR3 sequence (DNA): TGTGCCAGCAGCTACGGGACAGGACAAGAGACCCAGTACTTC. As protein: CASSYGTGQETQYF.